The next 26 T cell receptor beta chains were all read from a single sample in a study of CD8+CD57+ T cells in acquired aplastic anemia. For CDR3 and TCR beta VDJ profiling, genomic DNA was the template used. TCRdb independently ran MiXCR on the reads; one entry per CDR3 protein. Among some 200,000 distinct CDR3 sequences listed, nearly 50% were seen once. For sequencing, patients were chosen who had shown expansion of CD8+CD57+ cells by flow cytometry. The sequencing input was sorted CD4+, CD8+, or CD8+CD57+ T cells (not recorded which) from PBMCs. These TCRs come from a human donor with aplastic anemia.

This clonotype was recorded at least ten times. V and J are TRBV6-2 or TRBV6-3 and TRBJ1-6; D gene ambiguous. With 7 bases removed from V and 4 bases from J, the gap between germline ends came to 17 bases. This CDR3 is built from 16 residues. Germline V gene lookup returns CDR1 MNHEY and CDR2 SVGEGT. CDR3 loop: CASMAAGRGYNSPLHF. The CDR3, as DNA: TGTGCCAGCATGGCCGCGGGCCGCGGGTATAATTCACCCCTCCACTTT.

The genes are TRBV15 and TRBJ1-1; 7 bases match TRBD1. Germline CDR1 reads LNHNV; CDR2 reads YYDKDF (reference sequence). This CDR3 is 16 amino acids long. The V gene end was trimmed by 2 bases and the J gene end by 4 bases; junction bases not matched to a gene: 10. The CDR3 loop is CATSRSLQGTGTEAFF. The CDR3, as DNA: TGTGCCACCAGCAGATCCCTACAGGGGACCGGCACTGAAGCTTTCTTT.

This clonotype was detected only a few times. The rearrangement links TRBV20-1 to TRBJ1-1, with a weak D call TRBD1 (6 bases). From germline, CDR1 is DFQATT and CDR2 SNEGSKA (reference sequence). The V end was cut by 5 bases, the J end by 12 bases, with 19 bases between. The CDR3 covers 12 residues. The CDR3 region is CSALQQGKGTFF. Written as DNA, the CDR3 is TGCAGTGCTCTCCAACAGGGCAAGGGGACTTTCTTT.

J is TRBJ1-3 and V is TRBV24-1; 9 bases agree with TRBD1. This CDR3 is 17 amino acids long. Per germline, CDR1 KGHDR and CDR2 SFDVKD. Trimming took 8 bases from V and 3 from J; bases not matched to a gene: 13. The CDR3 is CATNRDRAVERGNTIYF. The CDR3 nucleotides are TGTGCCACCAACCGGGACAGGGCCGTAGAACGTGGAAACACCATATATTTT.

This clonotype was observed at least ten times. This chain links TRBV12-3 or TRBV12-4 with TRBJ1-1; a weak D match, TRBD1 (6 bases). The V end was cut by 2 bases, the J end by 3 bases, with 16 bases between. This CDR3 spans 16 amino acids. The CDR3 DNA reads TGTGCCAGCAGTTTACGCCCCCAGGGGTACTACACTGAAGCTTTCTTT. Amino acid sequence: CASSLRPQGYYTEAFF.

This clonotype was counted between two and nine times. The chain links TRBV2 to TRBJ1-1, with a weak D call TRBD1 (5 bases). Per the germline V gene, CDR1 is SNHLY and CDR2 is FYNNEI. This CDR3 spans 16 amino acids. Trimming took off 5 bases at V and 0 bases at J, with 16 bases between the two ends. CDR3 sequence (DNA): TGTGCCAGCAGTTATTGGGAAAGAGGGGTGAACACTGAAGCTTTCTTT. It specifies CASSYWERGVNTEAFF.

The chain employs TRBV10-2 and TRBJ1-5, with D hard to call. The CDR3 extends over 15 amino acids. V was clipped by 1 base and J by 0 bases, with 7 bases between them. Per germline, CDR1 WSHSY and CDR2 SAAADI. The CDR3 spells CASSEWQISNQPQHF. CDR3 DNA sequence: TGCGCCAGCAGTGAGTGGCAAATTAGCAATCAGCCCCAGCATTTT.

This clonotype appeared a few times. This rearrangement joins TRBV15 to TRBJ2-1; 7 nucleotides match TRBD2. Unmatched junction bases numbered 6, after V lost 0 bases and J lost 7 bases. This CDR3 comprises 15 residues. Germline V gene lookup returns CDR1 LNHNV and CDR2 YYDKDF (reference sequence). The CDR3 nucleotides are TGTGCCACCAGCAGAGATTTTCGGGGAGGGAATGAGCAGTTCTTC. Translating it yields CATSRDFRGGNEQFF.

This clonotype was seen a handful of times. This sequence may be a read error, since a much larger clone differs from it by one base. The chain recombines TRBV11-1 with TRBJ2-7, with 13 bases fitting TRBD2. Per germline, CDR1 SGHAT and CDR2 FQDESV (reference sequence). J was trimmed by 1 base and V by 3 bases; bases with no gene match: 12. The CDR3 length is 19 residues. The CDR3 nucleotides read TGTGCCAGCAGCTTCAGGGAAGCTTCGGGACTAGCGGGGTCCTACGAGCAGTACTTC. Its translation: CASSFREASGLAGSYEQYF.

This clonotype came up many times. The chain employs TRBV6-1 and TRBJ1-5; the match to TRBD1 covers 8 bases. The CDR3 runs to 15 residues. The germline CDR1 and CDR2 sequences are MNHNS and SASEGT. With V trimmed by 6 bases and J by 5 bases, 9 bases remained unmatched. The CDR3 loop is CASSRTGTNDQPQHF. CDR3 in DNA: TGTGCCAGCAGCCGGACAGGGACCAACGATCAGCCCCAGCATTTT.

This clonotype was counted once. This chain links TRBV24-1 with TRBJ1-1, with D perhaps TRBD1 (6 bases). CDR1 KGHDR and CDR2 SFDVKD come from the germline V gene. This CDR3 has 13 amino acids. Trimming stripped 10 bases from V and 8 bases from J, with 19 bases between. The CDR3 is CATAVLGTGEAFF. CDR3 coding DNA: TGTGCCACGGCTGTTTTGGGCACAGGGGAAGCTTTCTTT.

This clonotype showed up many times. J is TRBJ2-7 and V is TRBV7-2, with D unclear. There are 13 residues in the CDR3. In germline, CDR1 is SGHTA, CDR2 FQGNSA. V lost 1 base to trimming and J lost 12 bases, with 16 bases between them. DNA for the CDR3: TGTGCCAGCAGCTTAGTCAGAACTTATGGTCTGTACTTC. This gives the protein CASSLVRTYGLYF.

This chain connects TRBV4-2 to TRBJ2-1, with 9 bases matching TRBD1. This CDR3 comprises 15 residues. The V gene's germline CDR1 is LGHNA and CDR2 YNFKEQ. Trimming at V came to 4 bases and at J to 5 bases, leaving 6 bases not matched to a gene. CDR3 residues: CASSLRGQGDNEQFF. In DNA, the CDR3 is TGTGCCAGCAGCCTCCGGGGACAGGGAGACAATGAGCAGTTCTTC.

This clonotype was detected only a few times. This chain connects TRBV2 to TRBJ2-3, with no clear D. The CDR3 runs to 15 residues. CDR1 is SNHLY and CDR2 is FYNNEI in the germline V gene. The V end lost 4 bases, the J end lost 1 base, and 12 bases lay between the germline ends. CDR3 region: CASSAVSWGTDTQYF. CDR3 DNA sequence: TGTGCCAGCAGTGCTGTATCCTGGGGCACAGATACGCAGTATTTT.

V gene TRBV10-3 combines with J gene TRBJ1-6; 7 positions match TRBD1. Germline lookup yields CDR1 ENHRY and CDR2 SYGVKD. This CDR3 region has 14 residues. V lost 8 bases to trimming and J lost 0 bases; unmatched junction nucleotides: 1. The CDR3 coding sequence is TGTGCCATCTGGACAGGCTCCTATAATTCACCCCTCCACTTT. Protein sequence: CAIWTGSYNSPLHF.

On this clonotype itself: One end of the junction fails to match germline, which may point to a read error. The chain carries TRBV11-3 and TRBJ1-2; D is uncertain. The CDR3 is 14 amino acids. CDR1 is SGHNT and CDR2 is YENEEA in the germline V gene. The CDR3 coding sequence is TGTGCCAACAGCTTAGATCCCGACTACTATGGCTACACCTTC. Translated: CANSLDPDYYGYTF.

This clonotype was seen ten or more times. The chain combines TRBV20-1 with TRBJ2-7; 8 bases line up with TRBD1. Per the germline V gene, CDR1 is DFQATT and CDR2 is SNEGSKA (reference sequence). This CDR3 is 14 amino acids long. With 2 bases clipped from V and 2 bases from J, the junction kept 5 bases outside the gene matches. CDR3 amino acids: CSARQGAGAYEQYF. The CDR3 coding sequence is TGCAGTGCTAGACAGGGGGCTGGGGCCTACGAGCAGTACTTC.

The chain joins TRBV11-2 to TRBJ2-5, with TRBD2 matching over 12 bases. The CDR3 totals 18 residues. CDR1 and CDR2 (germline): SGHAT, FQNNGV. The J segment lost 5 bases and the V segment lost 1 base, leaving 11 bases of the junction unmatched. The CDR3 sequence is CASSLGTSGMSWGETQYF. CDR3 in DNA: TGTGCCAGCAGCTTAGGGACTAGCGGGATGTCCTGGGGGGAGACCCAGTACTTC.

This clonotype appeared many times. The chain uses TRBV9 and TRBJ1-3, with D maybe TRBD1 (5 bases). This CDR3 is built from 16 residues. V lost 3 bases and J 0 bases, leaving 13 bases between the germline ends. Germline-derived CDR1 and CDR2 are SGDLS and YYNGEE. The CDR3: CASSGGPHLSGNTIYF. In DNA form, the CDR3 reads TGTGCCAGCAGCGGGGGACCCCACCTCTCTGGAAACACCATATATTTT.

This clonotype has a handful of counts. The genes are TRBV19 and TRBJ1-2; TRBD1 matches at 10 bases. V shed 6 bases and J 5 bases; nucleotides not matched to a gene: 9. CDR3 length equals 15 residues. CDR1 and CDR2 from the germline V gene are LNHDA and SQIVND (reference sequence). CDR3 in amino acids: CASSIRQGAEYGYTF. CDR3 nucleotide sequence: TGTGCCAGTAGCATACGACAGGGGGCGGAGTATGGCTACACCTTC.

This clonotype was seen repeatedly, ten times or more. V gene TRBV2 combines with J gene TRBJ1-5; possibly TRBD1 for D (6 bases). Trimming pared 3 bases from V and 7 bases from J, leaving 10 bases between. The CDR3 has 13 residues. CDR1 SNHLY and CDR2 FYNNEI come from the germline V gene. The CDR3 loop is CASSDRGGQPQHF. Written as DNA, the CDR3 is TGTGCCAGCAGTGATAGGGGGGGCCAGCCCCAGCATTTT.

The chain is built from TRBV29-1 and TRBJ2-1, with 8 positions matching TRBD2. With V trimmed by 7 bases and J by 6 bases, 8 bases remained unmatched. The CDR3 length is 13 residues. Germline loops: CDR1 SQVTM, CDR2 ANQGSEA. The CDR3 reads CSAPGLAVNEQFF. The DNA for the CDR3 is TGCAGCGCTCCCGGACTAGCCGTCAATGAGCAGTTCTTC.

The chain links TRBV4-1 to TRBJ2-5; no reliable D call. The V end was cut by 0 bases, the J end by 5 bases, with 10 bases between. CDR1 and CDR2 (germline): MGHRA, YSYEKL. This CDR3 has 14 residues. The CDR3 DNA is TGCGCCAGCAGCCAAGAGAACTTGGGGGAGACCCAGTACTTC. It encodes CASSQENLGETQYF.

The chain carries TRBV7-2 and TRBJ2-3; D is unresolved. Germline loops: CDR1 SGHTA, CDR2 FQGNSA. With 4 bases removed from V and 1 base from J, the gap between germline ends came to 6 bases. The CDR3 length is 13 residues. CDR3 sequence (DNA): TGTGCCAGCAGCTCATGGGGCACAGATACGCAGTATTTT. The encoded protein is CASSSWGTDTQYF.

CDR3 nucleotides: TGTGCCACGGGAGGCGGAATTTACAATGAGCAGTTCTTC. It codes for CATGGGIYNEQFF. J is TRBJ2-1 and V is TRBV25-1; TRBD2 matches at 7 bases. The CDR3 consists of 13 residues. The V segment lost 10 bases and the J segment 4 bases; nucleotides outside the gene matches: 7. The germline V gene has CDR1 MGHDK and CDR2 SYGVNS.

This clonotype was seen a handful of times. This chain links TRBV10-3 with TRBJ1-2; 7 bases match TRBD1. V gave up 4 bases and J gave up 5 bases; unmatched junction bases: 7. The CDR3 totals 14 residues. The germline gives CDR1 ENHRY, CDR2 SYGVKD. For the CDR3, the DNA is TGTGCCATCAGTGTTCGGGGACAGAATTATGGCTACACCTTC. Its translation: CAISVRGQNYGYTF.